This TCR beta chain was documented in a study of cytomegalovirus exposure and HLA in healthy donors. Germline V gene sequence: CDR1 SQVTM, CDR2 ANQGSEA. Trimming cost V 4 bases and J 10 bases, with 8 bases left between them. CDR3 length equals 10 residues. Assay: immunoSEQ multiplex PCR; the TCRdb copy retains only in-frame clones and omits some. This sample has 100,000 to 150,000 clones, with about 84% found just once. This chain uses TRBV29-1 with TRBJ2-1; D may be TRBD2 (6 bases). What was sequenced was PBMCs. This receptor was taken from a man aged 18 to 30 in good health and CMV-seronegative. The CDR3, as DNA: TGCAGCGTTGGCGCGGGGGAGCAGTTCTTC. It translates to CSVGAGEQFF.